The clone carrying this TCR beta chain appeared many times. The antigen is unknown. The read terminates 3 residues before the CDR3 end, so the remaining end is supplied by the germline J gene. The data were taken from a study of T cell clonality in common variable immunodeficiency. Study findings and constraints: Compared with healthy controls, CVID subjects showed increased TCRbeta clonality, mostly in about a third. Patient heterogeneity in the CVID cohort limited correlations between repertoire features and clinical complications. Fewer deletions and N-nucleotide insertions were reportedly seen in common variable immunodeficiency TCR beta sequences.

The CDR3 runs 11 residues. Germline lookup yields CDR1 GTSNPN and CDR2 SVGIG (reference sequence). The assay was immunoSEQ multiplex PCR, and TCRdb's table has in-frame clones only and misses some. The sample is made up of about 21,000 clones, none counted only once. Aged about 8 to 64 years, CVID subjects averaged about 40 years old. The origin of this receptor is a human donor with common variable immunodeficiency. The sample was peripheral blood mononuclear cells. The chain is built from TRBV30 and TRBJ1-1; D not resolved. The CDR3 reads CAWTAGGEAFF. The part of the CDR3 DNA that was read is TGTGCCTGGACGGCAGGTGGAGAA. The whole variable domain, remainder taken from reference TRBV30 and TRBJ1-1, is SQTIHQWPATLVQPVGSPLSLECTVEGTSNPNLYWYRQAAGRGLQLLFYSVGIGQISSEVPQNLSASRPQDRQFILSSKKLLLSDSGFYLCAWTAGGEAFFGQGTRLTVV.